This TCR beta chain was retrieved from a study of cytomegalovirus exposure and HLA in healthy donors. There are 14 residues in the CDR3. V was shortened by 4 bases and J by 0 bases, with 8 bases between the two germline ends. CDR1 and CDR2 from the germline V gene are MNHNS and SASEGT. The PCR had 60 Vbeta and 13 Jbeta primers. Profiled with immunoSEQ multiplex PCR; TCRdb holds only in-frame clones, not every one. The table records roughly 220,000 clones, approximately 79% of them present only once. The chain joins TRBV6-1 to TRBJ2-3; maybe TRBD2 (5 bases). The sequenced sample was PBMCs. The sequence was collected from a man in his fifties or sixties in good health and CMV-seronegative. In nucleotides, the CDR3 is TGTGCCAGCAGTGTTGGACTCAGCACAGATACGCAGTATTTT. As protein: CASSVGLSTDTQYF.